The subject of this entry is one T cell receptor beta chain. Its antigen is not known. The record originates from a study of cytomegalovirus exposure and HLA in healthy donors. Study-level results: The study put 150 to 200 TCR beta chains on its list as cytomegalovirus-associated.

Deletions cut 2 bases from V and 0 bases from J, with 8 bases between. The germline gives CDR1 MNHEY, CDR2 SMNVEV (reference sequence). The CDR3 loop spans 14 amino acids. Primers: 60 Vbeta forward and 13 Jbeta reverse. Using immunoSEQ multiplex PCR, the repertoire was profiled, and TCRdb retains in-frame clones only, with some absent. This sample contains some 120,000 clones. This receptor was taken from a man between 35 and 55 years old in good health and CMV-seropositive. Material: PBMCs. This chain uses TRBV27 with TRBJ2-7; D is undetermined. The CDR3 nucleotides read TGTGCCAGCAGTTTAAGCCTTTCCTCCTACGAGCAGTACTTC. It encodes CASSLSLSSYEQYF.